Reported below is one TCR beta chain. Trimming stripped 8 bases from V and 6 bases from J, with 11 bases between. The germline V gene encodes CDR1 MNHEY and CDR2 SVGAGI. The CDR3 contains 12 residues. Using immunoSEQ multiplex PCR, the repertoire was profiled, and TCRdb retains in-frame clones only, with some absent. This table has some 150,000 clones, 70% to 90% appearing once. This sample was taken from a study of blood T cell repertoires in COVID-19. The specimen was peripheral blood. This clonotype was sampled from a man aged 40-50 years with acute or convalescent COVID-19. V gene TRBV6-5 combines with J gene TRBJ1-5; D remains unclear. The CDR3: CASRKALQPQHF. The CDR3 region has the DNA TGTGCCAGCCGCAAAGCCCTTCAGCCCCAGCATTTT.